Listed here is a single T cell receptor (beta chain). This record comes from a study of T cell repertoires in ileal Crohn's disease. Sequenced by immunoSEQ multiplex PCR; TCRdb stores in-frame clones only, minus some. The repertoire holds roughly 3,000 clones, with 70% to 80% as singletons. Germline V gene data show CDR1 as SGHVT and CDR2 as SQSDAQ. V lost 7 bases and J lost 6, with 25 bases in between. The CDR3 has 17 amino acids. Time point here: neoterminal ileum biopsy at postoperative endoscopy, about 6 months after surgery. The chain links TRBV7-4 to TRBJ1-5; weak D call: TRBD1 (5 bases). The sample taken for sequencing was ileal tissue. The clonotype comes from an adult with Crohn's disease. The CDR3 bases are TGTGCCAGCACCCCGGCGTATCAGGGCGAGATGGGTCAGCCCCAGCATTTT. Residues: CASTPAYQGEMGQPQHF. The full variable domain, with the rest looked up from reference TRBV7-4 and TRBJ1-5, is GAGVSQSPRYKVAKRGRDVALRCDSISGHVTLYWYRQTLGQGSEVLTYSQSDAQRDKSGRPSGRFSAERPERSVSTLKIQRTEQGDSAVYLCASTPAYQGEMGQPQHFGDGTRLSIL.